The text below deals with one TCR beta chain. Its cognate antigen is unknown. These data belong to a study of cytomegalovirus exposure and HLA in healthy donors. Points from the study as a whole: Most CMV-associated TCR beta chains appeared HLA-restricted in a later analysis.

PCR amplification relied on 60 Vbeta primers (plus 13 Jbeta primers). Assay: immunoSEQ multiplex PCR; the TCRdb copy retains only in-frame clones and omits some. The repertoire holds 150,000 to 200,000 clones, with 65% to 80% as singletons. The J segment lost 5 bases and the V segment lost 1 base, leaving 1 base of the junction unmatched. This CDR3 is 13 amino acids long. Germline lookup yields CDR1 GTSNPN and CDR2 SVGIG (reference sequence). This TCR was sampled from a woman in her thirties or forties in good health and CMV-seronegative. The rearrangement links TRBV30 to TRBJ1-4; 7 nucleotides agree with TRBD1. Sequencing was performed on PBMCs. The CDR3 sequence is CAWSDRGNEKLFF. The CDR3 DNA reads as TGTGCCTGGAGTGACAGGGGCAATGAAAAACTGTTTTTT.